This is a list of T cell receptor beta chains from one sample in a study of T cell responses to AZD1222 COVID-19 vaccine. Clones were sequenced by immunoSEQ multiplex PCR, and TCRdb holds only the in-frame ones, with some missing. The table lists tens of thousands of clones, around 91% of them singletons. This material consisted of peripheral blood, taken on day 0 of MenACWY control vaccination. The receptors were gathered from an adult in good health. Each CDR3 is given with its conserved first and last residue. The D gene is left open where the match is weak. For some rows the clone size is stated as once, few or many, or as a class when expanded; others skip it.

D	size	V	J	DNA	CDR3
NA	NA	TRBV5-8	TRBJ1-4	TGTGCCAGCAGCTTGCCGGCGGGTGAAAAACTGTTTTTT	CASSLPAGEKLFF
NA	NA	TRBV5-1	TRBJ1-1	TGCGCCAGCAGCTCCGCGGGGGGTAACACTGAAGCTTTCTTT	CASSSAGGNTEAFF
TRBD2	NA	TRBV18	TRBJ2-2	TGTGCCAGCTCAATGACTAGCGCTTCGAACACCGGGGAGCTGTTTTTT	CASSMTSASNTGELFF
TRBD1	NA	TRBV11-3	TRBJ1-1	TGTGCCAGCAGCCTGGGGGGACAGAGTGAAGCTTTCTTT	CASSLGGQSEAFF
NA	NA	TRBV6-6	TRBJ1-1	TGTGCCAGCAGCTCCCCCTACAGGGCGGCCACTGAAGCTTTCTTT	CASSSPYRAATEAFF
NA	NA	TRBV2	TRBJ2-4	TGTGCCAGCAGTGAGGGGACAGCCAAAAACATTCAGTACTTC	CASSEGTAKNIQYF
NA	NA	TRBV10-1	TRBJ1-1	TGCGCCAGCAGTGATCAAGCTGAAGCTTTCTTT	CASSDQAEAFF
NA	few	TRBV5-5	TRBJ1-5	TGTGCCAGCACCCTTCGGGGTGATCAGCCCCAGCATTTT	CASTLRGDQPQHF
NA	NA	TRBV4-2	TRBJ2-3	TGTGCCAGCAGCCAAGACCCGGAGGACACAGATACGCAGTATTTT	CASSQDPEDTDTQYF
NA	NA	TRBV3-1/TRBV3-2	TRBJ2-3	TGTGCCAGCAGCCAAGGGCCGGCTAGCCCTACAGATACGCAGTATTTT	CASSQGPASPTDTQYF
TRBD1	NA	TRBV5-1	TRBJ1-3	TGCGCCAGCAGCATCGGACAGGGCAGCGGAAACACCATATATTTT	CASSIGQGSGNTIYF
TRBD1	NA	TRBV6-5	TRBJ1-2	TGTGCCAGCAGGGCTCCGGGACAGGGGGCCTACACCTTC	CASRAPGQGAYTF
NA	NA	TRBV7-3	TRBJ1-3	TGTGCCAGCAGCTTAAACCCCCCCGGTTCTGGAAACACCATATATTTT	CASSLNPPGSGNTIYF
TRBD1	NA	TRBV5-1	TRBJ2-2	TGCGCCAGCAGCTCTGTCCAGGGGGCAGACGGGGAGCTGTTTTTT	CASSSVQGADGELFF
NA	NA	TRBV29-1	TRBJ2-1	TGCAGCGTTGCTCCGACCGAAGGTGGTAAGCAGTTCTTC	CSVAPTEGGKQFF
NA	NA	TRBV25-1	TRBJ2-1	TGTGCCAGCAGTGATCAGGGATCTAGCTACAATGAGCAGTTCTTC	CASSDQGSSYNEQFF
TRBD1	NA	TRBV3-1/TRBV3-2	TRBJ1-1	TGTGCCAGCACCCGACTCCAGGGGGACACTGAAGCTTTCTTT	CASTRLQGDTEAFF
NA	NA	TRBV27	TRBJ1-2	TGTGCCAGCAGAGTTTATCTAGGGGGGCCCGGCTATGGCTACACCTTC	CASRVYLGGPGYGYTF
TRBD1	NA	TRBV28	TRBJ1-2	TGTGCCAGCAGGCGGGACAGCAACTATGGCTACACCTTC	CASRRDSNYGYTF
NA	NA	TRBV29-1	TRBJ2-7	TGCAGCCCCGACCGAGAGCAGTACTTC	CSPDREQYF
TRBD1	NA	TRBV5-4	TRBJ2-5	TGTGCCAGCAGCAAGGACAGGGGGCGGGAGACCCAGTACTTC	CASSKDRGRETQYF
NA	NA	TRBV11-1	TRBJ2-5	TGTGCCAGCAGCCCACAGCCCCAAGAGACCCAGTACTTC	CASSPQPQETQYF
TRBD1	NA	TRBV28	TRBJ2-5	TGTGCCAGCAGTGGAGACAGGGCCCAAGAGACCCAGTACTTC	CASSGDRAQETQYF
NA	NA	TRBV19	TRBJ2-7	TGTGCCAGTAGTGACAACAGGGATCAAAAGAGGCAGTACTTC	CASSDNRDQKRQYF
NA	NA	TRBV19	TRBJ1-4	TGTGCCAGTAGTTTTCGGGTCAAGGAAAAACTGTTTTTT	CASSFRVKEKLFF
NA	once	TRBV11-3	TRBJ2-1	TGTGCCAGCAGCACTGGGGGATACAATGAGCAGTTCTTC	CASSTGGYNEQFF
NA	NA	TRBV6-5	TRBJ1-1	TGTGCCAGCAGCGATTCACAGGGTGACACTGAAGCTTTCTTT	CASSDSQGDTEAFF
NA	NA	TRBV5-1	TRBJ1-2	TGCGCCAGCAGCCCGGAAAGCGCGCGCGACAGCTATGGCTACACCTTC	CASSPESARDSYGYTF
NA	NA	TRBV7-9	TRBJ2-5	TGTGCCAGCAGCTTACAGGCAGAGACCCAGTACTTC	CASSLQAETQYF
NA	once	TRBV28	TRBJ1-1	TGTGCCAGCGCCCTTTCCGGACAGCCGAACACTGAAGCTTTCTTT	CASALSGQPNTEAFF
TRBD2	NA	TRBV7-9	TRBJ2-7	TGTGCCAGCAGTTTTACCCTCGGGGGGATCACCTACGAGCAGTACTTC	CASSFTLGGITYEQYF